This is a list of T cell receptor beta chains from one sample in a study of shared clonotypes between healthy human individuals. Measured with immunoSEQ multiplex PCR; TCRdb has only the in-frame clones, and not every one. Among roughly 660,000 clones listed, 80% to 95% were seen once. Sequenced sample: memory CD8+ T cells from PBMCs. The receptors shown here come from a man younger than 35 in good health. Some clones in this sample may be carry-over from other donors' samples. CDR3s include the opening cysteine and the closing phenylalanine or tryptophan. The D gene is left open where the match is weak. Size is stated for part of the rows, as once, few or many counts, or as a class when the clone is expanded.

j_gene | abundance | v_gene | d_gene | CDR3aa | CDR3nt
TRBJ1-5 | . | TRBV7-8 | . | CASSLGTGYENQPQHF | TGTGCCAGCAGCTTAGGCACAGGGTATGAAAATCAGCCCCAGCATTTT
TRBJ2-1 | . | TRBV29-1 | TRBD2 | CSVSTSGNNEQFF | TGCAGCGTTTCGACTAGCGGGAACAATGAGCAGTTCTTC
TRBJ2-1 | . | TRBV5-6 | TRBD2 | CASSRKTSGHSYNEQFF | TGTGCCAGCAGCCGGAAGACTAGCGGGCACTCCTACAATGAGCAGTTCTTC
TRBJ1-4 | . | TRBV7-8 | . | CASSLWARSGEKLFF | TGTGCCAGCAGCTTATGGGCTAGGTCGGGGGAAAAACTGTTTTTT
TRBJ1-5 | . | TRBV27 | TRBD1 | CASSFGQGSSPQHF | TGTGCCAGCAGTTTCGGACAGGGAAGCTCGCCCCAGCATTTT
TRBJ2-5 | . | TRBV11-2 | TRBD1 | CASSTRGTVQETQYF | TGTGCCAGCAGCACAAGGGGGACAGTCCAAGAGACCCAGTACTTC
TRBJ2-7 | . | TRBV27 | TRBD2 | CATITSRTSGAPRIYEQYF | TGTGCCACCATCACATCCCGGACTAGCGGGGCCCCGCGAATCTACGAGCAGTACTTC
TRBJ2-1 | once | TRBV7-9 | TRBD2 | CASSLTSGGFF | TGTGCCAGCAGCTTGACTAGCGGTGGGTTCTTC
TRBJ2-7 | . | TRBV27 | TRBD1 | CASSTLDRVYEQYF | TGTGCCAGCAGTACACTGGACAGGGTCTACGAGCAGTACTTC
TRBJ2-1 | once | TRBV7-8 | . | CASSPPPSAHNEQFF | TGTGCCAGCAGCCCCCCCCCTAGCGCTCACAATGAGCAGTTCTTC
TRBJ1-5 | . | TRBV6-5 | TRBD1 | CASYSDRSRVLHF | TGTGCCAGCTATTCGGACAGGAGTAGGGTCTTGCATTTT
TRBJ2-7 | . | TRBV5-4 | TRBD2 | CASSRLAGGLDEQYF | TGTGCCAGCAGCAGATTAGCGGGAGGGCTGGACGAGCAGTACTTC
TRBJ2-2 | . | TRBV29-1 | . | CSVVTGTGELFF | TGCAGCGTTGTAACGGGGACCGGGGAGCTGTTTTTT
TRBJ2-1 | . | TRBV9 | . | CASSPDPAPTPEQFF | TGTGCCAGCAGCCCTGACCCTGCCCCGACTCCCGAGCAGTTCTTC
TRBJ2-7 | . | TRBV11-2 | TRBD1 | CASSPLIGGTGAYEQYF | TGTGCCAGCAGCCCCCTCATCGGGGGGACAGGGGCCTACGAGCAGTACTTC
TRBJ1-2 | . | TRBV29-1 | . | CSAMSRGAYGYTF | TGCAGCGCCATGTCCCGAGGCGCGTATGGCTACACCTTC
TRBJ1-1 | . | TRBV10-3 | . | CASAFGTEAFF | TGTGCCTCCGCCTTCGGCACTGAAGCTTTCTTT
TRBJ1-2 | . | TRBV7-9 | TRBD1 | CASSRQGDGYTF | TGTGCCAGCAGCAGACAGGGCGATGGCTACACCTTC
TRBJ2-1 | once | TRBV6-5 | . | CASSFKTPSSYNEQFF | TGTGCCAGCAGTTTCAAGACACCGAGCTCCTACAATGAGCAGTTCTTC
TRBJ2-1 | . | TRBV12-5 | TRBD1 | CARRTPDRGGHNEQFF | TGTGCTAGGCGAACCCCGGACAGGGGAGGACACAATGAGCAGTTCTTC
TRBJ2-3 | . | TRBV27 | . | CASSTILAPRTDTQYF | TGTGCCAGCAGTACGATATTAGCGCCTCGCACAGATACGCAGTATTTT
TRBJ2-1 | . | TRBV6-1 | TRBD2 | CASSVAGGPNEQFF | TGTGCCAGCAGTGTTGCGGGAGGGCCAAATGAGCAGTTCTTC
TRBJ2-7 | . | TRBV7-8 | TRBD2 | CASSLKLAGDYEQYF | TGTGCCAGCAGCCTAAAACTAGCGGGGGACTACGAGCAGTACTTC
TRBJ1-4 | . | TRBV28 | . | CASRIVGRANEKLFF | TGTGCCAGCAGGATCGTTGGCCGTGCTAATGAAAAACTGTTTTTT
TRBJ1-2 | . | TRBV9 | . | CASSEATTSNYGYTF | TGTGCCAGCAGCGAAGCTACGACCTCTAACTATGGCTACACCTTC
TRBJ2-3 | once | TRBV5-6 | TRBD2 | CASSLAGLVLPDTQYF | TGTGCCAGCAGCTTGGCGGGACTAGTTTTACCAGATACGCAGTATTTT
TRBJ2-2 | . | TRBV27 | TRBD1 | CASSLAGGATGELFF | TGTGCCAGCAGTTTGGCAGGGGGCGCCACCGGGGAGCTGTTTTTT
TRBJ2-5 | . | TRBV28 | TRBD2 | CASSSWGTGTSGSPETQYF | TGTGCCAGCAGTTCGTGGGGAACCGGGACTAGCGGTTCCCCCGAGACCCAGTACTTC